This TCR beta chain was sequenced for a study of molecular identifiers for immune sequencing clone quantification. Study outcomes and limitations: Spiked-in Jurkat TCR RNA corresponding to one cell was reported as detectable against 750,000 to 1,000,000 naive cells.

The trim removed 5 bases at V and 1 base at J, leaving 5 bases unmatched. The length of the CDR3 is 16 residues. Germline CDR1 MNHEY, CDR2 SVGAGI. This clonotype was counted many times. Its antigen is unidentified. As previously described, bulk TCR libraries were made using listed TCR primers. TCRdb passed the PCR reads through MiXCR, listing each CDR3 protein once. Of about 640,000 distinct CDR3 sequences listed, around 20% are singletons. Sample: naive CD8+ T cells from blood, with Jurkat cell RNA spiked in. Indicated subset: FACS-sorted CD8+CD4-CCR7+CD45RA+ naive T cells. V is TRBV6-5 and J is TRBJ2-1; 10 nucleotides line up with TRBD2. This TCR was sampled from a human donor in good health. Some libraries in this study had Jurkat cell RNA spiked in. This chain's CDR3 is CASSPSAGGSYNEQFF. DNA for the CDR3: TGTGCCAGCAGTCCCTCAGCGGGAGGGTCCTACAATGAGCAGTTCTTC.